The 8 T cell receptor beta chains presented below share a single source sample, sequenced in a study of lung T cells in sarcoidosis with Löfgren's syndrome. TCRdb reprocessed the reads via MiXCR and lists one record per CDR3 protein. The repertoire has approximately 19,000 distinct CDR3 sequences, 20% to 25% of them found once; the top ten carry roughly 4.5%. The sequenced sample consisted of CD4+ T cells from PBMCs. The receptor source for this set is a human donor with sarcoidosis (Löfgren's syndrome or another form), or a control subject (not recorded which).

This clonotype has ten or more counts. The chain links TRBV20-1 to TRBJ2-3, with TRBD2 matching over 8 bases. The CDR3 loop spans 14 amino acids. J lost 3 bases, V lost 2 bases, and 4 bases had no gene match. Germline V CDR1 and CDR2: DFQATT, SNEGSKA (reference sequence). Here the CDR3 DNA reads TGCAGTGCTAGATACGGGGGGGAAACAGATACGCAGTATTTT. As protein: CSARYGGETDTQYF.

This clonotype rates as medium-sized. This rearrangement joins TRBV28 to TRBJ1-4; D ambiguous. CDR1 MDHEN and CDR2 SYDVKM come from the germline V gene. Trimming shortened V by 2 bases and J by 5 bases, and 0 bases separated the two germline ends. This CDR3 contains 11 residues. CDR3 residues: CASSLNEKLFF. The CDR3 DNA reads as TGTGCCAGCAGTTTAAATGAAAAACTGTTTTTT.

This clonotype was seen at least ten times. This chain links TRBV7-6 with TRBJ1-5, with 7 positions matching TRBD1. V dropped 1 base and J dropped 6; count of bases not matched to a gene: 0. The CDR3 covers 13 residues. Germline V gives CDR1 SGHVS, CDR2 FNYEAQ. The CDR3 DNA sequence: TGTGCCAGCAGCTTAGACAGGGGTCAGCCCCAGCATTTT. Its protein product is CASSLDRGQPQHF. The entire variable domain, with the rest obtained from reference TRBV7-6 and TRBJ1-5, is as follows: GAGVSQSPRYKVTKRGQDVALRCDPISGHVSLYWYRQALGQGPEFLTYFNYEAQQDKSGLPNDRFSAERPEGSISTLTIQRTEQRDSAMYRCASSLDRGQPQHFGDGTRLSIL.

Comment on this clonotype: Since a much larger clone is just one base distant, this may be a read error. The V and J genes are TRBV12-3 or TRBV12-4 and TRBJ1-1; a possible D gene is TRBD1 (5 bases). V was pared by 3 bases and J by 3 bases, with 11 bases between. The CDR3 runs 14 residues. This CDR3 is CASSFNLGDTEAFF. The CDR3 DNA reads as TGTGCCAGCAGTTTTAACCTGGGGGACACTGAAGCTTTCTTT.

This clonotype turned up a few times. This may stem from a read error, because a much larger clone lies one nucleotide away. The conserved phenylalanine or tryptophan is not found at the CDR3 terminus, so this likely reflects a read error. The chain couples TRBV12-3 or TRBV12-4 to TRBJ2-7; no firm D call. The length of the CDR3 is 13 residues. The ends were cut back, 7 bases at V and 3 bases at J, with 13 bases in the middle. DNA for the CDR3: TGTGCCAGCACCCCATCCGTCCACTACGAGCAGTACCTC. It is translated as CASTPSVHYEQYL.

In regard to this clonotype: This may stem from a read error, because a much larger clone lies one nucleotide away. The conserved final phenylalanine or tryptophan is absent from the CDR3, which likely points to a read error. The V gene is TRBV29-1, the J gene TRBJ2-1, with D perhaps assigned TRBD1 or TRBD2 (5 bases each). V lost 3 bases, J lost 5 bases, and 11 bases lay in between. The CDR3 is 13 amino acids. Per the germline V gene, CDR1 is SQVTM and CDR2 is ANQGSEA. CDR3 protein: CSVDQGRDNEQFL. The CDR3 DNA reads TGCAGCGTTGACCAGGGACGCGACAATGAGCAGTTCCTC.

This clonotype showed up many times. This chain connects TRBV27 to TRBJ2-7; the match to TRBD1 covers 7 bases. Trimming at V came to 5 bases and at J to 1 base, leaving 11 bases not matched to a gene. The CDR3 totals 16 residues. CDR1 is MNHEY, CDR2 SMNVEV, per germline (reference sequence). The CDR3 is CASSTLTGFGSYEQYF. The CDR3, as DNA: TGTGCCAGCAGTACCCTGACAGGGTTTGGGTCCTACGAGCAGTACTTC.

This clonotype was found many times. The J gene is TRBJ2-7, the V gene TRBV6-2 or TRBV6-3, with D possibly being TRBD1 or TRBD2 (5 bases each). CDR3 length: 15 residues. Trimming stripped 9 bases from V and 3 bases from J, with 21 bases between. Germline-derived CDR1 and CDR2 are MNHEY and SVGEGT. CDR3: CASRYGGQSRYEQYF. The CDR3 bases are TGTGCCAGTAGATACGGAGGACAATCCCGCTACGAGCAGTACTTC.